One sample yielded the 12 T cell receptor beta chains listed below, sequenced in a study of regulatory T cells in long-lasting Graves disease. Time point reported: persistent/refractory GD, antithyroid drugs over 5 years with positive TRAb. PBMC RNA was the source of the TCR library. Library construction for TCR beta used iRepertoire HTBI primers and Arm-PCR of CDR3 regions. MiXCR was run by TCRdb on the multiplex PCR reads, yielding one entry per CDR3 protein. The sample includes approximately 290,000 distinct CDR3 sequences, roughly a fifth of them seen just once. Sample: peripheral blood mononuclear cells (PBMCs), taken when the disease was refractory, from a patient treated with antithyroid drugs. The receptors were sampled from a female donor with Graves disease.

The chain couples TRBV18 to TRBJ1-1; perhaps TRBD1 as D (5 bases). Germline V gives CDR1 KGHSH, CDR2 LQKENI. Trimming left V 9 bases short and J 1 base short, with 15 bases between. The CDR3 sequence is 14 residues long. The CDR3 nucleotides read TGTGCCAGTTACCCGGGGCAGGGGAACACTGAAGCTTTCTTT. It specifies CASYPGQGNTEAFF.

This clonotype was found many times. This rearrangement joins TRBV7-8 to TRBJ2-5; 9 bases map to TRBD2. Trimming took 1 base from V and 4 from J; bases not matched to a gene: 7. This CDR3 is 16 amino acids long. Per the germline V gene, CDR1 is SGHVS and CDR2 is FQNEAQ. CDR3 in DNA: TGTGCCAGCAGCTTAGTGGTTAGCGGGAGCGGAGAGACCCAGTACTTC. It is translated as CASSLVVSGSGETQYF.

This clonotype was seen many times. The rearrangement links TRBV29-1 to TRBJ1-1, with a weak D call TRBD1 (6 bases). V gave up 6 bases and J gave up 5 bases, with 19 bases separating them. Germline CDR1 is SQVTM and CDR2 is ANQGSEA. The CDR3 extends over 14 amino acids. CDR3 amino acids: CSVGTQGKGTEAFF. The CDR3 DNA reads as TGCAGCGTCGGAACCCAGGGGAAGGGGACTGAAGCTTTCTTT.

In its sample, this clonotype was seen a few times. This sequence joins TRBV7-9 and TRBJ1-4; 10 bases line up with TRBD1. This CDR3 comprises 14 residues. Germline values: CDR1 SEHNR, CDR2 FQNEAQ (reference sequence). J gave up 8 bases and V 5 bases, and 5 bases lay outside the gene matches. The CDR3 is CASSRTGGREKLFF. In nucleotides, the CDR3 is TGTGCCAGCAGCCGGACAGGGGGACGGGAAAAACTGTTTTTT.

This clonotype has only a few counts. The genes are TRBV7-9 and TRBJ2-7, with D uncertain. This CDR3 has 13 residues. With 5 bases removed from V and 6 bases from J, the gap between germline ends came to 14 bases. CDR1 SEHNR and CDR2 FQNEAQ come from the germline V gene (reference sequence). The CDR3 here is CASSHRLSGEQYF. In DNA, the CDR3 is TGTGCCAGCAGCCACCGTTTATCTGGCGAGCAGTACTTC. The variable domain in full, with the rest retrieved from reference TRBV7-9 and TRBJ2-7, is DTGVSQNPRHKITKRGQNVTFRCDPISEHNRLYWYRQTLGQGPEFLTYFQNEAQLEKSRLLSDRFSAERPKGSFSTLEIQRTEQGDSAMYLCASSHRLSGEQYFGPGTRLTVT.

This clonotype was seen more than once but under ten times. The CDR3 DNA sequence: TGTGCCAGCAGCTTAGGGCCAGAGGCTGAAGCTTTCTTT. Protein: CASSLGPEAEAFF. This chain connects TRBV7-9 to TRBJ1-1, with D hard to call. This CDR3 is built from 13 residues. Trimming removed 1 base at V and 6 bases at J, with 9 bases between. Germline V CDR1 and CDR2: SEHNR, FQNEAQ (reference sequence).

The J gene is TRBJ2-4, the V gene TRBV7-9; 7 bases line up with TRBD1. The CDR3 has 17 amino acids. The ends lost 6 bases at V and 0 bases at J; junction bases unmatched: 11. Germline lookup yields CDR1 SEHNR and CDR2 FQNEAQ (reference sequence). CDR3 loop: CASSSGDSVVAKNIQYF. In DNA form, the CDR3 reads TGTGCCAGCAGTAGTGGGGACAGCGTGGTAGCCAAAAACATTCAGTACTTC.

The CDR3 spells CASSQDKRSTDTQYF. DNA for the CDR3: TGCGCCAGCAGCCAAGATAAGCGAAGCACAGATACGCAGTATTTT. The chain couples TRBV4-3 to TRBJ2-3; no clear D. The V end was cut by 0 bases, the J end by 0 bases, with 7 bases between. The CDR3 sequence is 15 residues long. In germline, CDR1 is LGHNA, CDR2 YSLEER.

The CDR3 DNA sequence: TGTGCCAGCAGCGCCAAGGGACTAGCGGGAGGCGAGACCCAGTACTTC. Translated, it gives CASSAKGLAGGETQYF. The chain is built from TRBV9 and TRBJ2-5, with 15 bases aligning to TRBD2. From germline, CDR1 is SGDLS and CDR2 YYNGEE. The ends lost 3 bases at V and 5 bases at J; junction bases unmatched: 5. This CDR3 is built from 16 residues.

V usage is TRBV6-5 and J usage is TRBJ1-5, with TRBD1 as a possible D gene (6 bases). V was trimmed by 4 bases and J by 5 bases, leaving 9 bases between them. The CDR3 runs 13 residues. CDR1 is MNHEY and CDR2 is SVGAGI in the germline V gene. Written as DNA, the CDR3 is TGTGCCAGCAGTTCGAGGGGGGATCAGCCCCAGCATTTT. Its translation is CASSSRGDQPQHF.

The chain is built from TRBV13 and TRBJ1-2; D not certain. Between the trimmed V and J ends, which lost 5 bases and 7 bases, there was a span of 11 bases. The V gene's germline CDR1 is PRHDT and CDR2 FYEKMQ (reference sequence). This CDR3 has 12 residues. The CDR3 DNA reads as TGTGCCAGCAGCCTCACGTCATCTGGCTACACCTTC. Translated, it gives CASSLTSSGYTF.

The table lists this clonotype with many counts. The V gene is TRBV2, the J gene TRBJ2-2; the D gene is possibly TRBD1 (6 bases). V lost 1 base to trimming and J lost 7 bases, with 13 bases between them. The CDR3 spans 15 residues. Germline values: CDR1 SNHLY, CDR2 FYNNEI. The CDR3 DNA reads TGTGCCAGCAGTGAAGAAACAGGGATAATCGGGGAGCTGTTTTTT. It codes for CASSEETGIIGELFF.